Each of the 4 T cell receptor beta chains below was sequenced from the same sample in a study of beta chain features in type 1 diabetes. Expressed TCRB transcripts were sequenced because the entire RNA isolate underwent reverse transcription. Sequencing used immunoSEQ multiplex PCR; TCRdb keeps in-frame clones, though not all of them. The table includes under 500,000 clones, roughly 30% detected once. Sequenced: naive CD4+ T cells from blood. The receptors were gathered from a man in his late teens or twenties in good health.

The rearrangement joins TRBV2 to TRBJ1-2; perhaps TRBD1 as D (6 bases). The V gene lost 5 bases and the J gene lost 7 bases, with 11 bases spanning the gap. The germline CDR1 and CDR2 sequences are SNHLY and FYNNEI. This CDR3 has 12 residues. CDR3 in amino acids: CASSRQVLGYTF. In DNA form, the CDR3 reads TGTGCCAGCAGTAGACAGGTCCTTGGCTACACCTTC.

Points on this clone: The identical CDR3 is also encoded by other nucleotide sequences in the sample. The chain joins TRBV30 to TRBJ1-5, with D unclear. CDR1 and CDR2 (germline): GTSNPN, SVGIG (reference sequence). V lost 1 base and J lost 2, with 6 bases in between. The CDR3 sequence is 13 residues long. CDR3 protein: CAWSARGNQPQHF. In DNA form, the CDR3 reads TGTGCCTGGAGTGCAAGGGGCAATCAGCCCCAGCATTTT.

This clone was counted a few times. J is TRBJ1-2 and V is TRBV25-1; perhaps TRBD1 as D (6 bases). This CDR3 has 13 residues. Germline V lookup: CDR1 MGHDK, CDR2 SYGVNS. The ends were cut back, 7 bases at V and 0 bases at J, with 9 bases in the middle. Here the CDR3 DNA reads TGTGCCAGCACCGGGACAACTAACTATGGCTACACCTTC. This encodes CASTGTTNYGYTF.

The chain couples TRBV28 to TRBJ2-2; D is unresolved. Germline V gives CDR1 MDHEN, CDR2 SYDVKM. The V and J ends lost 3 bases and 4 bases respectively, with 12 bases between them. The CDR3 runs to 15 residues. The CDR3 is CASSFLFRGTGELFF. Here the CDR3 DNA reads TGTGCCAGCAGTTTCCTATTTCGCGGCACCGGGGAGCTGTTTTTT.